This T cell receptor (beta chain) appears in the sequencing data of a study of OX40 agonist ivuxolimab in advanced cancers. Germline values: CDR1 MNHNY, CDR2 SVGAGI (reference sequence). V was pared by 7 bases and J by 12 bases, with 25 bases between. There are 15 residues in the CDR3. Libraries were prepared by immunoSEQ multiplex PCR; TCRdb keeps only in-frame clonotypes and omits some of them. The repertoire holds 60,000 to 75,000 clones, 85% to 90% seen once, with 0.7% to 1% in the top ten. The TCR was taken from an adult with an advanced solid tumor such as melanoma, head and neck, liver or kidney cancer. The chain links TRBV6-6 to TRBJ1-5, with a weak D call TRBD1 (5 bases). Material: CD4+ or CD8+ T cells sorted from blood, obtained in a trial of the OX40 agonist ivuxolimab. Written as DNA, the CDR3 is TGTGCCAGCACCCGCTCCCGGGACCGGGGGGGGGACCAGCATTTT. Amino acid sequence: CASTRSRDRGGDQHF.